This T cell receptor (beta chain) stems from a study of beta chain features in type 1 diabetes. Study results and caveats: The VDJ junctions of type 1 diabetes patients carried fewer insertions and more deletions. Type 1 diabetes patients had TCRB CDR3s that were shorter (moderately but significantly so) in all four CD4+ subsets. Naive, central memory and regulatory TCRB repertoires appeared more similar among patients than healthy donors.

The CDR3 consists of 14 residues. Germline values: CDR1 LNHDA, CDR2 SQIVND (reference sequence). Trimming cost V 2 bases and J 4 bases; bases outside gene matches: 1. Purity of each sorted population was above 95%. TCRB transcripts that were expressed got sequenced, as all of the isolated RNA had been reverse transcribed. The average output of naive, central memory and regulatory T cell samples was roughly 3.6 million reads. The protocol was immunoSEQ multiplex PCR, while the TCRdb copy is restricted to in-frame clones and leaves out a portion. Of 350,000 to 450,000 clones detected, roughly 12% appear once; the ten largest clones hold 0.0095% to 0.011%. Details on this clone: Its antigen is as yet unknown.

The source is a woman aged 18-29 years with type 1 diabetes. Sequencing input: naive CD4+ T cells from blood. V usage is TRBV19 and J usage is TRBJ1-5; 8 nucleotides line up with TRBD1. This CDR3 is CASSIRTGNQPQHF. DNA for the CDR3: TGTGCCAGTAGTATACGGACAGGGAATCAGCCCCAGCATTTT. Full variable domain (missing parts from reference TRBV19 and TRBJ1-5): DGGITQSPKYLFRKEGQNVTLSCEQNLNHDAMYWYRQDPGQGLRLIYYSQIVNDFQKGDIAEGYSVSREKKESFPLTVTSAQKNPTAFYLCASSIRTGNQPQHFGDGTRLSIL.